The 21 T cell receptor beta chains listed next were all sequenced from one sample in a study of regulatory T cells in long-lasting Graves disease. TCR beta libraries were built with iRepertoire HTBI primers and Arm-PCR of CDR3 regions. TCRdb analysed the multiplex PCR reads with MiXCR anew, one entry per CDR3 protein. Of a few hundred thousand distinct CDR3 sequences listed, under 25% are singletons. Time point denoted: persistent/refractory GD, antithyroid drugs over 5 years with positive TRAb. Scientists built the TCR library using RNA that was extracted from PBMCs. Sequences were derived from peripheral blood mononuclear cells (PBMCs), sampled when the disease was refractory, from a patient treated with antithyroid drugs. These receptors were taken from a female donor with Graves disease.

In this sample, this clonotype turned up once. J is TRBJ2-7 and V is TRBV7-2; 9 nucleotides align to TRBD2. The CDR3 sequence is 16 residues long. Unmatched junction bases numbered 8, after V lost 3 bases and J lost 2 bases. Germline V gives CDR1 SGHTA, CDR2 FQGNSA. The CDR3 loop is CASSFPRGGGAYEQYF. The CDR3 region has the DNA TGTGCCAGCAGCTTCCCCAGAGGCGGGGGGGCCTACGAGCAGTACTTC.

The V and J genes are TRBV7-9 and TRBJ1-1; D not resolved. V was trimmed by 5 bases and J by 3 bases, leaving 10 bases between them. The germline gives CDR1 SEHNR, CDR2 FQNEAQ (reference sequence). The CDR3 is 13 residues long. The chain's CDR3 is CASSPLVDTEAFF. The CDR3 DNA reads TGTGCCAGCAGCCCCCTAGTGGACACTGAAGCTTTCTTT.

This clonotype was detected only a few times. The chain is built from TRBV29-1 and TRBJ1-2; tentatively, D is TRBD1 (5 bases). From germline, CDR1 is SQVTM and CDR2 ANQGSEA. The CDR3 length is 13 residues. V gave up 4 bases and J gave up 4 bases, with 13 bases separating them. The CDR3 sequence: CSVGSGLLYGYTF. CDR3 nucleotide sequence: TGCAGCGTTGGTTCGGGACTCCTCTATGGCTACACCTTC.

This clonotype was seen a handful of times. The rearrangement links TRBV28 to TRBJ1-4; no definite D call. The germline V gene encodes CDR1 MDHEN and CDR2 SYDVKM. The germline V and J ends were trimmed by 5 bases and 0 bases, with 7 bases remaining between them. The CDR3 totals 14 residues. In nucleotides, the CDR3 is TGTGCCAGCAGTCTACAGTCAACTAATGAAAAACTGTTTTTT. Residues: CASSLQSTNEKLFF.

The chain joins TRBV6-5 to TRBJ2-7; the D gene is possibly TRBD1 (6 bases). Trimming stripped 3 bases from V and 8 bases from J, with 17 bases between. CDR1 is MNHEY and CDR2 is SVGAGI in the germline V gene. The CDR3 has 14 amino acids. CDR3 region: CASSYPGQLYKQYF. The DNA of the CDR3 is TGTGCCAGCAGTTATCCCGGACAGTTATACAAGCAGTACTTC.

This clonotype came up many times. This sequence joins TRBV12-3 or TRBV12-4 and TRBJ2-6; D not resolved. This CDR3 has 14 amino acids. V dropped 6 bases and J dropped 4 bases, with 10 bases sitting between them. The CDR3 DNA reads as TGTGCCAGCAGGACAATGAGCGGGGCCAACGTCCTGACTTTC. Its protein product is CASRTMSGANVLTF.

This clonotype was counted between two and nine times. J is TRBJ2-2 and V is TRBV5-6; 11 bases align to TRBD2. Trimming cost V 1 base and J 4 bases; bases outside gene matches: 3. CDR3 length: 16 residues. CDR1 SGHDT and CDR2 YYEEEE come from the germline V gene. CDR3 protein: CASSLFSGGVTGELFF. The CDR3 nucleotides are TGTGCCAGCAGCTTGTTTAGCGGGGGGGTCACCGGGGAGCTGTTTTTT.

The chain recombines TRBV6-1 with TRBJ2-2; D gene uncertain. CDR3 length: 14 amino acids. CDR1 MNHNS and CDR2 SASEGT come from the germline V gene. V lost 5 bases to trimming and J lost 2 bases, with 9 bases between them. The CDR3 sequence is CASSLTINTGELFF. CDR3 in DNA: TGTGCCAGCAGTCTTACCATTAACACCGGGGAGCTGTTTTTT.

A word on this clonotype: A junction boundary mismatches the germline segment, possibly from a read error. J is TRBJ2-3 and V is TRBV7-7; D not resolved. Germline CDR1 SSHAT, CDR2 FNYEAQ (reference sequence). The CDR3 extends over 13 amino acids. CDR3 in amino acids: CASSPSGIDTQYF. The CDR3 DNA sequence: TGTGCTAGCAGCCCTTCCGGCATAGATACGCAGTATTTT.

This clonotype has a handful of counts. This chain joins TRBV6-1 and TRBJ1-4; TRBD1 might be the D (5 bases). The germline V and J ends were trimmed by 6 bases and 7 bases, with 15 bases remaining between them. The V gene's germline CDR1 is MNHNS and CDR2 SASEGT. The CDR3 sequence is 14 residues long. The CDR3 DNA sequence: TGTGCCAGCAGAAACGGGGGACTTGGTGAAAAACTGTTTTTT. Its protein product is CASRNGGLGEKLFF.

There are many counts of this clonotype. This chain links TRBV28 with TRBJ2-2, with 7 bases lining up with TRBD1. V lost 5 bases, J lost 3 bases, and 3 bases stayed unmatched. CDR3 length equals 14 residues. Looked up from germline, CDR1 is MDHEN and CDR2 is SYDVKM. CDR3 residues: CASSPTGDTGELFF. The CDR3 DNA reads as TGTGCCAGCAGTCCTACAGGGGACACCGGGGAGCTGTTTTTT.

This clonotype was seen once. A much more abundant neighbour one base away suggests this may be a read error. The V gene is TRBV6-2 or TRBV6-3, the J gene TRBJ1-6; D is undetermined. The CDR3 has 12 amino acids. In germline, CDR1 is MNHEY, CDR2 SVGEGT. The DNA of the CDR3 is TGTGTCAGCAATCGGGTCTTCTCACCCCTCCACTTT. This gives the protein CVSNRVFSPLHF.

This clonotype was seen repeatedly, ten times or more. The chain links TRBV28 to TRBJ1-2; TRBD1 matches at 7 bases. Germline assignment: CDR1 MDHEN and CDR2 SYDVKM. V lost 5 bases, J lost 5 bases, and 11 bases stayed unmatched. The CDR3 has 15 residues. The CDR3 is CASSLTPGQDYGYTF. In nucleotides, the CDR3 is TGTGCCAGCAGTCTTACCCCCGGACAGGATTATGGCTACACCTTC.

This clonotype has more than one count but fewer than ten. V usage is TRBV29-1 and J usage is TRBJ2-1; 12 nucleotides line up with TRBD2. Germline V gene data show CDR1 as SQVTM and CDR2 as ANQGSEA. CDR3 length equals 13 residues. Unmatched junction bases numbered 0, after V lost 7 bases and J lost 2 bases. This CDR3 is CSGTSGTYNEQFF. CDR3 DNA sequence: TGCAGCGGGACTAGCGGGACCTACAATGAGCAGTTCTTC.

On this clonotype itself: At one of its ends the junction is not consistent with the germline gene, which may arise from a read error. V gene TRBV5-1 combines with J gene TRBJ2-7; D is perhaps TRBD2 (5 bases). Germline V lookup: CDR1 SGHRS, CDR2 YFSETQ. CDR3 size: 13 residues. Written as DNA, the CDR3 is TGCGCCAACAGCTTTGTCGGGATCTACGAGCAGTACTTC. It codes for CANSFVGIYEQYF.

Ten or more counts support this clonotype. The chain recombines TRBV28 with TRBJ1-2; perhaps TRBD1 as D (6 bases). The length of the CDR3 is 15 residues. Trimming removed 8 bases from V and 4 bases from J, with 20 bases in between. The V gene's germline CDR1 is MDHEN and CDR2 SYDVKM. CDR3 in DNA: TGTGCCAGCCGACGTATGGAGGGGGACTCCTATGGCTACACCTTC. Protein: CASRRMEGDSYGYTF.

The rearrangement links TRBV20-1 to TRBJ2-7, with D unresolved. The V end was cut by 5 bases, the J end by 5 bases, with 16 bases between. CDR1 is DFQATT and CDR2 is SNEGSKA in the germline V gene (reference sequence). CDR3 length equals 13 residues. CDR3 nucleotide sequence: TGCAGTGCTTCCAGGTGGTTTAAGGACGAGCAGTACTTC. Translated: CSASRWFKDEQYF.

This clonotype appeared many times. The chain recombines TRBV2 with TRBJ1-5, with D unresolved. Germline CDR1 and CDR2: SNHLY and FYNNEI. The V end lost 10 bases, the J end lost 0 bases, and 7 bases lay between the germline ends. CDR3 length: 12 residues. DNA for the CDR3: TGTGCCACCGGGGATAGCAATCAGCCCCAGCATTTT. Translated: CATGDSNQPQHF.

This clonotype showed up just a few times. The rearrangement links TRBV27 to TRBJ1-1; TRBD1 agrees at 9 bases. V lost 5 bases and J lost 6; bases outside the gene matches: 7. The V gene's germline CDR1 is MNHEY and CDR2 SMNVEV (reference sequence). The CDR3 length is 14 residues. The CDR3 DNA is TGTGCCAGCAGTCGGCGACAGGGGGTGTCTGAAGCTTTCTTT. This encodes CASSRRQGVSEAFF.

The chain couples TRBV4-1 to TRBJ1-1; D gene uncertain. This CDR3 is 10 amino acids long. The germline CDR1 and CDR2 sequences are MGHRA and YSYEKL. With 0 bases removed from V and 12 bases from J, the gap between germline ends came to 5 bases. The CDR3 bases are TGCGCCAGCAGCCAAGATAGGACTTTCTTT. This translates into CASSQDRTFF.

The rearrangement joins TRBV25-1 to TRBJ2-7, with 7 bases lining up with TRBD1. V shed 4 bases and J 3 bases; nucleotides not matched to a gene: 12. The germline V gene has CDR1 MGHDK and CDR2 SYGVNS. This CDR3 is built from 16 residues. The CDR3 loop reads CASSVLPRDSHYEQYF. The DNA of the CDR3 is TGTGCCAGCAGTGTTCTTCCCCGGGACAGTCACTACGAGCAGTACTTC.